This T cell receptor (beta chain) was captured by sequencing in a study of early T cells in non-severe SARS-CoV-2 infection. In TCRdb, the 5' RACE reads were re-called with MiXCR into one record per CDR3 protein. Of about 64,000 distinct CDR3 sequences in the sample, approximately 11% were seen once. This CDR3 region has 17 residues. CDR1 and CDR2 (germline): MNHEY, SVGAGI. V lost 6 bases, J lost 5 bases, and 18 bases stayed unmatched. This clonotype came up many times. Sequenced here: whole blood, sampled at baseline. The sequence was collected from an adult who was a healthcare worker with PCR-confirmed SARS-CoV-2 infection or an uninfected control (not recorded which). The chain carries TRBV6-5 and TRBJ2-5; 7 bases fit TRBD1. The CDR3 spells CASSPARQGPSGETQYF. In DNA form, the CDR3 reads TGTGCCAGCAGCCCCGCACGACAGGGCCCAAGTGGGGAGACCCAGTACTTC.